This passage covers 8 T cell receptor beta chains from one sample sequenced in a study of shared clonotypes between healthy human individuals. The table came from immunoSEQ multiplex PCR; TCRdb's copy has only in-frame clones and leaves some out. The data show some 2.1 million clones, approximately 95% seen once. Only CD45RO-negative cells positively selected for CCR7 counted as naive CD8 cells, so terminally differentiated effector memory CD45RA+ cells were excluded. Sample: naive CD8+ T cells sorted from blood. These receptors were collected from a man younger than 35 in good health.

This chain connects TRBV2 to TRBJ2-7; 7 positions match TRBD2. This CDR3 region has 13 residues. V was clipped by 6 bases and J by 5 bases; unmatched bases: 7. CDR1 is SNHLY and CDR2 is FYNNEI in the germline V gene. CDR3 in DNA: TGTGCCAGCAGATTAGGGGAGGGAAACGAGCAGTACTTC. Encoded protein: CASRLGEGNEQYF.

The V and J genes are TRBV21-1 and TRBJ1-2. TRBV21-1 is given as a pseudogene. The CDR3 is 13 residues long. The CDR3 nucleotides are TGTGCCAGCAGCAAGTTACGGGACTATGGCTACACCTTC. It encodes CASSKLRDYGYTF.

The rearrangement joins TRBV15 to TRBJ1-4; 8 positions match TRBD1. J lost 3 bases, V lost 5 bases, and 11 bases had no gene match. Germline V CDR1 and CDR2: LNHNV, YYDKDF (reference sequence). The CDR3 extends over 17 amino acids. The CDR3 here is CATSREPRQGSNEKLFF. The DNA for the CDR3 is TGTGCCACCAGCCGTGAGCCGAGACAGGGGTCTAATGAAAAACTGTTTTTT.

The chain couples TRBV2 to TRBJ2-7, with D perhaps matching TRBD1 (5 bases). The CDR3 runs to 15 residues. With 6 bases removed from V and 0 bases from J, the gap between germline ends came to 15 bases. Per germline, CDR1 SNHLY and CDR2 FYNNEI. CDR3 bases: TGTGCCAGCAGCGACGACAGCGAACTCTCCTACGAGCAGTACTTC. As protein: CASSDDSELSYEQYF.

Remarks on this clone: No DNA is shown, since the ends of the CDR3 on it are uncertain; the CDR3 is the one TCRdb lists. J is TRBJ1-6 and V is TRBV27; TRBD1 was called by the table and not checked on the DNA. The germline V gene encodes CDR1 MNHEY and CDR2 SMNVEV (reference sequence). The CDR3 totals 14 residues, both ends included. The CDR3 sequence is CASSSGQGHSPLHF.

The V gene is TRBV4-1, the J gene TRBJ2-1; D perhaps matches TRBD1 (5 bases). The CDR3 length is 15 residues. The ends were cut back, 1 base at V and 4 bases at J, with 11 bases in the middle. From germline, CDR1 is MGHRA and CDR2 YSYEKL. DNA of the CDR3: TGCGCCAGCAGCCAAGCCCACAAGGGGTACAATGAGCAGTTCTTC. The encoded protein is CASSQAHKGYNEQFF.

CDR3 amino acids: CASLPEASAAYNEQFF. CDR3 nucleotides: TGTGCCAGCCTACCGGAGGCCAGCGCTGCCTACAATGAGCAGTTCTTC. The chain carries TRBV2 and TRBJ2-1; tentatively, D is TRBD2 (5 bases). The germline V gene has CDR1 SNHLY and CDR2 FYNNEI. The CDR3 is 16 residues long. The V end lost 8 bases, the J end lost 2 bases, and 19 bases lay between the germline ends.

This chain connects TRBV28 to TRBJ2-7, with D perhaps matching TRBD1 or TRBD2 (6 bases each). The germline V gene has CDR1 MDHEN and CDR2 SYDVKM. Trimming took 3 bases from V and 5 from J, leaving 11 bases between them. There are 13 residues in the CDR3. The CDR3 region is CASSLAGEDEQYF. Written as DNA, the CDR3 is TGTGCCAGCAGTTTGGCAGGGGAGGACGAGCAGTACTTC.